This TCR beta chain is from a study of Tregs in tolerant kidney transplant recipients. On this clone: The target antigen is unknown.

Using immunoSEQ multiplex PCR, the repertoire was profiled, and TCRdb retains in-frame clones only, with some absent. This sample has some 110,000 clones, with 92% found just once. Unstimulated regulatory T cells (CD4+CD25+CD127-), CD4+CD25- non-regulatory cells, CD4 and CD8 cells were FACS-sorted from thawed PBMCs. Regarding the study as a whole: This study did not directly address biological reproducibility. The most relevant donor-specific Treg TCRbeta repertoire apparently came from expansion with activated donor B cells.

The sample taken for sequencing was CD4+ T cells from blood. The sequence derives from a human donor in good health.

The CDR3 here is CASSLGGGDTEAFF. The CDR3 nucleotides are TGTGCCAGCAGCTTGGGCGGGGGAGACACTGAAGCTTTCTTT. The chain combines TRBV5-8 with TRBJ1-1, with a weak D call TRBD1 (5 bases). The V gene lost 0 bases and the J gene lost 3 bases, with 9 bases spanning the gap. Looked up from germline, CDR1 is SGHTS and CDR2 is YDEGEE. The CDR3 loop spans 14 amino acids.